Described below is a single TCR beta chain sequence and its context. The sample originates from a study of cytotoxic CD8 clonotypes in ibrutinib-treated CLL. The table came from immunoSEQ multiplex PCR; TCRdb's copy has only in-frame clones and leaves some out. Of 250,000 to 350,000 clones in the sample, approximately 76% were seen once. Germline lookup yields CDR1 SGHRS and CDR2 YFSETQ. This CDR3 is built from 16 residues. V lost 4 bases and J lost 0; bases outside the gene matches: 7. The chain joins TRBV5-1 to TRBJ2-4, with TRBD1 identical over 7 bases. The sample here was PBMCs, taken at disease progression, from a patient treated with ibrutinib. This TCR came from a human donor with chronic lymphocytic leukemia. CDR3 region: CASSVGTALAKNIQYF. The CDR3, as DNA: TGCGCCAGCAGCGTGGGGACAGCTCTAGCCAAAAACATTCAGTACTTC.